A single TCR beta chain is shown here with its context. Its specificity is unknown. Germline-derived CDR1 and CDR2 are DFQATT and SNEGSKA (reference sequence). The V gene end was trimmed by 6 bases and the J gene end by 9 bases; junction bases not matched to a gene: 7. The CDR3 is 13 residues long. Time point given: late sampling 161 to 241 days after vaccination in a few convalescent patients. Treatment given: roughly 10-day PBMC culture with coronavirus spike peptide pools or control peptides (ViraFEST assay). The sample is drawn from a study of vaccination and CD4 T cells after COVID-19. Scientists ran DNA taken from cultured CD4+ T cells through the Oncomine TCR Beta short-read assay for sequencing. TCRdb reprocessed the PCR reads with MiXCR, giving one entry per CDR3 protein. This sample has about 26,000 distinct CDR3 sequences, with around 41% found just once.

The source is a human donor who had recovered from COVID-19. This sequence joins TRBV20-1 and TRBJ2-1; the match to TRBD2 covers 11 bases. The source was CD4+ T cells from blood, cultured in vitro, collected about 7 months after SARS-CoV-2 vaccination. The CDR3 nucleotides are TGCAGTGCAAGACTAGCGGGGACGGGTGAGCAGTTCTTC. It specifies CSARLAGTGEQFF.